The source of this TCR beta chain is a study of blood T cell repertoires in COVID-19. Turning to the study itself: There were acute and convalescent COVID-19 samples, and they came from the United States, Italy and Spain. In each case, the material was cDNA or gDNA derived from T cells, B-cell-depleted T cells, or PBMCs.

This clone has only a few counts. Trimming shortened V by 1 base and J by 0 bases, and 6 bases separated the two germline ends. The germline V gene has CDR1 SGHAT and CDR2 FQNNGV. The CDR3 is 14 amino acids. Under the authors' procedure: Amplification with reference gene primers provided the estimates of nucleated cell counts. Some clones are missing from TCRdb's copy, which holds only in-frame ones; the method was immunoSEQ multiplex PCR. That table furnishes V, J and clone size, whereas the DNA furnished D and trimming. The sample has roughly 330,000 clones, 89% seen once. Sequencing input: peripheral blood. This chain uses TRBV11-2 with TRBJ1-1; no definite D call. The TCR originated in a man younger than 30 who had recovered from COVID-19. This CDR3 reads CASSLAGLNTEAFF. CDR3 nucleotides: TGTGCCAGCAGCTTAGCGGGGTTGAACACTGAAGCTTTCTTT.